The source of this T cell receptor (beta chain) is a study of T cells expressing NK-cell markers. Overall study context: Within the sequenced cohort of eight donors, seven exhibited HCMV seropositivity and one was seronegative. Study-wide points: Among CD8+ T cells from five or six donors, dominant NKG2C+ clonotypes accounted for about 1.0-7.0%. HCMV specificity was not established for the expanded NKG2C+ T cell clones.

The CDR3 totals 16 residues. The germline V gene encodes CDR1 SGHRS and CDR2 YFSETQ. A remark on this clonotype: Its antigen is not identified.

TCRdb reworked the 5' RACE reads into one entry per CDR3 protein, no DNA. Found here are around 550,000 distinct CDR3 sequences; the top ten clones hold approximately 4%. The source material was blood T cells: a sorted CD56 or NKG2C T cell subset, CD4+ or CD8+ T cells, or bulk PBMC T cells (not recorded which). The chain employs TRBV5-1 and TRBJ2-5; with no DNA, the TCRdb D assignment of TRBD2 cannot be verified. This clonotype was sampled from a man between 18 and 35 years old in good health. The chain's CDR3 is CASSLVSPGDQETQYF.